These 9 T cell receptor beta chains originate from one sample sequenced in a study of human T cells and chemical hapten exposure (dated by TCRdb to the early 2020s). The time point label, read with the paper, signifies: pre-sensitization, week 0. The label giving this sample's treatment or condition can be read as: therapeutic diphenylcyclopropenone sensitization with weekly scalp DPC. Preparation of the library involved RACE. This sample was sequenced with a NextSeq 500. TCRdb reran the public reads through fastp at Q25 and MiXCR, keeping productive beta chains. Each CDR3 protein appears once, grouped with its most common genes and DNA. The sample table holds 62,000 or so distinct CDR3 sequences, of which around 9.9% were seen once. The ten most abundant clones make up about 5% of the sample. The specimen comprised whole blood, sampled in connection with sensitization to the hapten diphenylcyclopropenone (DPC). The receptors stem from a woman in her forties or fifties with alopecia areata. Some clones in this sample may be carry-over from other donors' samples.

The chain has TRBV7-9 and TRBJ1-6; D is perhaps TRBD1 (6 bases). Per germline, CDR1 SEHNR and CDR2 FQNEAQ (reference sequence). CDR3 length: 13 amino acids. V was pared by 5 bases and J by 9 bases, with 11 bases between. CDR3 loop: CASSLQGGSPLHF. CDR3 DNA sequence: TGTGCCAGCAGCCTACAGGGTGGTTCACCCCTCCACTTT.

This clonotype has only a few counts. CDR3 nucleotides: TGTGCTAGTGGGCTCGGACTAGCGGGCACAGATACGCAGTATTTT. Translated, it gives CASGLGLAGTDTQYF. The chain joins TRBV12-5 to TRBJ2-3; TRBD2 aligns across 10 bases. The germline V gene has CDR1 LGHNT and CDR2 FRNRAP. V dropped 6 bases and J dropped 1; count of bases not matched to a gene: 4. CDR3 size: 15 residues.

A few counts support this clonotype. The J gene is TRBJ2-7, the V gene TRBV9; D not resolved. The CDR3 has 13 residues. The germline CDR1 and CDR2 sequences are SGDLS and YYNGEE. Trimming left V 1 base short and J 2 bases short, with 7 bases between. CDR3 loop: CASSVTPTYEQYF. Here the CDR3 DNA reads TGTGCCAGCAGCGTAACACCTACCTACGAGCAGTACTTC.

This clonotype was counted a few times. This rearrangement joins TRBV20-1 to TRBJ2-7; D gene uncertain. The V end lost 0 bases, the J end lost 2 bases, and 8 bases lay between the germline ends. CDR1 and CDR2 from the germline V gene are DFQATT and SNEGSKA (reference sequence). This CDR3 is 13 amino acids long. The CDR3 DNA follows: TGCAGTGCTAGAGATCGCCCGGCCTACGAGCAGTACTTC. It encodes CSARDRPAYEQYF.

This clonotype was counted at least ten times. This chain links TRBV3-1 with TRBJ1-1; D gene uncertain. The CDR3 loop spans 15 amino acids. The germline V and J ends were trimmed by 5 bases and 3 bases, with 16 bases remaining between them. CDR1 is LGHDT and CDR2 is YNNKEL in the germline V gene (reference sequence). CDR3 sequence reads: CASSIRAASDTEAFF. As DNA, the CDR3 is TGTGCCAGCAGCATTCGAGCGGCCTCGGACACTGAAGCTTTCTTT. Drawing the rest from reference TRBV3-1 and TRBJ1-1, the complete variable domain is DTAVSQTPKYLVTQMGNDKSIKCEQNLGHDTMYWYKQDSKKFLKIMFSYNNKELIINETVPNRFSPKSPDKAHLNLHINSLELGDSAVYFCASSIRAASDTEAFFGQGTRLTVV.

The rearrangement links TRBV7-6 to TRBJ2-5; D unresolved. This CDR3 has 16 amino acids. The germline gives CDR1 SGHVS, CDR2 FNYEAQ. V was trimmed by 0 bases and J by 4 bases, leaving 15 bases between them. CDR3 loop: CASSLAEGSAGETQYF. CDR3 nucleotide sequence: TGTGCCAGCAGCTTAGCAGAAGGCAGTGCCGGAGAGACCCAGTACTTC.

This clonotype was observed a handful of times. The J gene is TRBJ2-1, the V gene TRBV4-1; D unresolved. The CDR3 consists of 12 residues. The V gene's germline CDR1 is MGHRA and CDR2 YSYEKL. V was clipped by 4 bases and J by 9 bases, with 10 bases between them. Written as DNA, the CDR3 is TGCGCCAGCAGCCGATGGCCGGGTGAGCAGTTCTTC. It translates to CASSRWPGEQFF.

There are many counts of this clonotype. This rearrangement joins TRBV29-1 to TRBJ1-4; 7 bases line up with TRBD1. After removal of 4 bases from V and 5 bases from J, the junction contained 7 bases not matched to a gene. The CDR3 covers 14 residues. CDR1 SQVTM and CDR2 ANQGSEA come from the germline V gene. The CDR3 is CSVVVGQLNEKLFF. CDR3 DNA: TGCAGCGTTGTAGTGGGACAGCTGAATGAAAAACTGTTTTTT.

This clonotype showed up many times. CDR3 DNA sequence: TGTGCCAGCAGTCTCCGGGACAGGACCTCCTACGAGCAGTACTTC. Encoded protein: CASSLRDRTSYEQYF. The chain joins TRBV5-5 to TRBJ2-7; 8 nucleotides agree with TRBD1. V was pared by 5 bases and J by 0 bases, with 7 bases of the junction left unmatched. The CDR3 is 15 residues long. CDR1 is SGHKS and CDR2 is YYEKEE in the germline V gene (reference sequence).